Listed below are T cell receptor beta chains from one sample, sequenced in a study of blood T cell repertoires in COVID-19. The table came from immunoSEQ multiplex PCR; TCRdb's copy has only in-frame clones and leaves some out. The table shows around 180,000 clones, with less than 85% occurring only once. Sequencing was done on a sample of peripheral blood. The receptor set was obtained from a woman aged 80 or over with acute or convalescent COVID-19. Each CDR3 is given with its conserved first and last residue. D genes are given only for firm matches. Clone size is shown for a subset of rows, as once, few, many or a class of expanded clone.

cdr3_length	v_call	d_call	clone_size	j_call	cdr3_aa	cdr3_nt
16	TRBV3-1/TRBV3-2	.	once	TRBJ2-1	CASSQEAGPGVNEQFF	TGTGCCAGCAGCCAAGAAGCCGGACCGGGGGTCAATGAGCAGTTCTTC
14	TRBV24-1	TRBD1	few	TRBJ1-2	CATSDQQGNYGYTF	TGTGCCACCAGTGATCAACAGGGGAACTATGGCTACACCTTC
15	TRBV5-4	TRBD2	few	TRBJ2-3	CASSRGSTSTDTQYF	TGTGCCAGCAGCCGCGGGAGTACTAGCACAGATACGCAGTATTTT
14	TRBV19	.	.	TRBJ2-3	CASSIPGGTDTQYF	TGTGCCAGTAGTATCCCAGGGGGCACAGATACGCAGTATTTT
12	TRBV10-3	TRBD2	few	TRBJ2-7	CAISREGREQYF	TGTGCCATCAGTAGGGAGGGCCGCGAGCAGTACTTC
15	TRBV19	TRBD1	.	TRBJ2-7	CASSMKGQGALEQYF	TGTGCCAGTAGTATGAAGGGGCAGGGGGCTCTCGAGCAGTACTTC
14	TRBV28	.	.	TRBJ1-1	CASSSGHQNTEAFF	TGTGCCAGCAGTTCCGGACACCAGAACACTGAAGCTTTCTTT
15	TRBV5-4	TRBD2	.	TRBJ2-1	CASSFPSGRYNEQFF	TGTGCCAGCAGCTTCCCTAGCGGAAGATACAATGAGCAGTTCTTC
11	TRBV2	TRBD1	few	TRBJ1-3	CASGQGFTIYF	TGTGCCAGCGGACAGGGGTTCACCATATATTTT
14	TRBV6-6	.	.	TRBJ1-1	CASGPAGENTEAFF	TGTGCCAGCGGGCCGGCGGGAGAGAACACTGAAGCTTTCTTT
11	TRBV28	.	once	TRBJ2-2	CASSYTGELFF	TGTGCCAGCAGCTACACCGGGGAGCTGTTTTTT
13	TRBV28	.	once	TRBJ1-4	CASSSYPGEKLFF	TGTGCCAGCAGCTCTTACCCGGGAGAAAAACTGTTTTTT
15	TRBV6-5	.	.	TRBJ1-1	CASSYGEILNTEAFF	TGTGCCAGCAGTTACGGAGAGATACTGAACACTGAAGCTTTCTTT
14	TRBV6-6	TRBD1	.	TRBJ2-7	CAGRKGQGNYEQYF	TGTGCCGGAAGAAAAGGACAGGGGAACTACGAGCAGTACTTC
20	TRBV28	TRBD2	few	TRBJ2-1	CASSSPGLAGGPSSYNEQFF	TGTGCCAGCAGTTCGCCGGGACTAGCGGGAGGGCCGAGCTCCTACAATGAGCAGTTCTTC
16	TRBV24-1	TRBD2	.	TRBJ2-3	CATSDWTSGSADTQYF	TGTGCCACCAGTGATTGGACTAGCGGGAGCGCAGATACGCAGTATTTT
13	TRBV19	.	.	TRBJ2-1	CASSIQAYNEQFF	TGTGCCAGTAGTATACAGGCTTACAATGAGCAGTTCTTC
13	TRBV29-1	TRBD1	many	TRBJ1-1	CSVIGQGGTEAFF	TGCAGCGTTATAGGACAGGGGGGAACTGAAGCTTTCTTT
18	TRBV6-1	TRBD2	.	TRBJ2-1	CASRESQFRDYRYNEQFF	TGTGCCAGCAGGGAATCCCAGTTCCGGGACTATAGATACAATGAGCAGTTCTTC
17	TRBV28	TRBD1	.	TRBJ1-5	CASSSPGQGRENQPQHF	TGTGCCAGCAGTTCTCCAGGACAGGGTAGGGAAAATCAGCCCCAGCATTTT
15	TRBV2	TRBD2	.	TRBJ2-1	CASTGTSGFYNEQFF	TGTGCCAGCACTGGGACTAGCGGATTCTACAATGAGCAGTTCTTC
13	TRBV3-1/TRBV3-2	.	.	TRBJ1-5	CASSQDQNQPQHF	TGTGCCAGCAGCCAAGATCAGAATCAGCCCCAGCATTTT
15	TRBV7-9	TRBD1	.	TRBJ1-4	CASSSKTGGVEKLFF	TGTGCCAGCAGCTCAAAGACAGGGGGCGTCGAAAAACTGTTTTTT
17	TRBV4-2	.	.	TRBJ1-1	CASSQDRGRGVDTEAFF	TGTGCCAGCAGCCAAGATAGGGGGAGAGGGGTTGACACTGAAGCTTTCTTT
17	TRBV28	TRBD2	few	TRBJ2-1	CASKTSGSDSSYNEQFF	TGTGCCAGCAAAACTAGCGGGAGCGACAGCTCCTACAATGAGCAGTTCTTC
13	TRBV6-5	.	.	TRBJ1-1	CASSYDGGGRAFF	TGTGCCAGCAGTTATGACGGGGGGGGTAGGGCTTTCTTT
14	TRBV3-1/TRBV3-2	.	.	TRBJ2-1	CASSPGSSYNEQFF	TGTGCCAGCAGCCCGGGAAGCTCCTACAATGAGCAGTTCTTC
13	TRBV27	.	.	TRBJ2-1	CASIGLARNEQFF	TGTGCCAGCATAGGCCTAGCGAGAAATGAGCAGTTCTTC
11	TRBV19	.	.	TRBJ1-2	CATRQYYGYTF	TGTGCCACGAGACAGTATTATGGCTACACCTTC
15	TRBV4-1	.	.	TRBJ1-1	CASSQGQGDNTEAFF	TGCGCCAGCAGCCAAGGGCAGGGTGATAACACTGAAGCTTTCTTT
15	TRBV5-4	TRBD1	few	TRBJ1-1	CASTRTGRVDTEAFF	TGTGCCAGCACCCGGACAGGGCGAGTAGACACTGAAGCTTTCTTT
18	TRBV30	TRBD2	.	TRBJ2-7	CAWSAPYTHSGRIYEQYF	TGTGCCTGGAGTGCCCCGTATACTCATAGCGGGAGAATCTACGAGCAGTACTTC
17	TRBV29-1	.	.	TRBJ1-1	CSVVGSRDARRITEAFF	TGCAGCGTTGTCGGGAGCCGGGACGCTCGGCGCATCACTGAAGCTTTCTTT
19	TRBV18	TRBD2	.	TRBJ2-5	CASSLQPPTGTGGRETQYF	TGTGCCAGCTCACTTCAGCCTCCGACCGGGACGGGAGGGAGAGAGACCCAGTACTTC
17	TRBV5-6	TRBD2	.	TRBJ2-2	CASSLGTSGSLHGELFF	TGTGCCAGCAGCTTGGGGACTAGCGGGAGTCTTCACGGGGAGCTGTTTTTT
13	TRBV30	TRBD1	.	TRBJ2-1	CAWRTGDWNEQFF	TGTGCCTGGAGAACAGGGGATTGGAATGAGCAGTTCTTC
15	TRBV3-1/TRBV3-2	.	.	TRBJ2-7	CASSPMSSLSYEQYF	TGTGCCAGCAGCCCGATGAGTAGTCTTTCCTACGAGCAGTACTTC